Below, 7 T cell receptor beta chains from the same sample are listed, as sequenced in a study of control samples from healthy donors and cancer patients. Repertoires were generated with immunoSEQ multiplex PCR, while TCRdb's copy carries only in-frame clones and drops some. The data show around 51,000 clones, 75% to 85% seen once. Sequenced input: blood. Receptors were obtained from a man aged 65 to 85 in good health.

The J gene is TRBJ2-1, the V gene TRBV7-9; D is uncertain. Between the trimmed V and J ends, which lost 4 bases and 7 bases, there was a span of 14 bases. CDR1 is SEHNR and CDR2 is FQNEAQ in the germline V gene (reference sequence). This CDR3 comprises 14 residues. The CDR3 spells CASSSTALQNEQFF. The CDR3 coding sequence is TGTGCCAGCAGCTCGACCGCCCTCCAGAATGAGCAGTTCTTC.

The chain joins TRBV7-2 to TRBJ2-7; tentative D call: TRBD1 (6 bases). Germline CDR1 and CDR2: SGHTA and FQGNSA. V dropped 5 bases and J dropped 2 bases, with 16 bases sitting between them. This CDR3 is built from 15 residues. CDR3 sequence reads: CASSARRGWAYEQYF. In nucleotides, the CDR3 is TGTGCCAGCAGCGCCCGCAGGGGATGGGCCTACGAGCAGTACTTC. The full variable domain, with the rest looked up from reference TRBV7-2 and TRBJ2-7, is GAGVSQSPSNKVTEKGKDVELRCDPISGHTALYWYRQSLGQGLEFLIYFQGNSAPDKSGLPSDRFSAERTGGSVSTLTIQRTQQEDSAVYLCASSARRGWAYEQYFGPGTRLTVT.

In regard to this clone: Other DNA sequences in the same sample also yield this CDR3. The chain combines TRBV4-1 with TRBJ1-1, with D hard to call. The V gene's germline CDR1 is MGHRA and CDR2 YSYEKL. V was clipped by 0 bases and J by 0 bases, with 5 bases between them. The CDR3 has 14 amino acids. The CDR3 loop reads CASSQDILNTEAFF. CDR3 nucleotide sequence: TGCGCCAGCAGCCAAGATATTCTGAACACTGAAGCTTTCTTT.

The rearrangement joins TRBV6-1 to TRBJ2-7, with no clear D. This CDR3 contains 11 residues. Between the trimmed V and J ends, which lost 3 bases and 4 bases, there was a span of 4 bases. Germline CDR1 is MNHNS and CDR2 is SASEGT. DNA of the CDR3: TGTGCCAGCAGTGAGTGGTACGAGCAGTACTTC. Translated: CASSEWYEQYF.

The chain joins TRBV14 to TRBJ1-1; no clear D gene. Germline V gene sequence: CDR1 SGHDN, CDR2 FVKESK. The V gene lost 1 base and the J gene lost 3 bases, with 15 bases spanning the gap. This CDR3 is 16 amino acids long. CDR3 region: CASSQGIGGYDTEAFF. CDR3 in DNA: TGTGCCAGCAGCCAAGGCATCGGAGGATACGACACTGAAGCTTTCTTT. The entire variable domain, with the rest obtained from reference TRBV14 and TRBJ1-1, is as follows: EAGVTQFPSHSVIEKGQTVTLRCDPISGHDNLYWYRRVMGKEIKFLLHFVKESKQDESGMPNNRFLAERTGGTYSTLKVQPAELEDSGVYFCASSQGIGGYDTEAFFGQGTRLTVV.

The rearrangement links TRBV28 to TRBJ2-5, with a tentative D call TRBD1 (6 bases). Per germline, CDR1 MDHEN and CDR2 SYDVKM. V was cut by 10 bases and J by 4 bases, with 28 bases left in between. The CDR3 loop spans 17 amino acids. CDR3 amino acids: CATAKPGTNRARETQYF. As DNA, the CDR3 is TGTGCCACTGCGAAACCTGGGACAAATAGAGCCAGAGAGACCCAGTACTTC. Full variable domain (outside the CDR3, taken from reference TRBV28 and TRBJ2-5): DVKVTQSSRYLVKRTGEKVFLECVQDMDHENMFWYRQDPGLGLRLIYFSYDVKMKEKGDIPEGYSVSREKKERFSLILESASTNQTSMYLCATAKPGTNRARETQYFGPGTRLLVL.

This clone was recorded a few times. The chain has TRBV14 and TRBJ2-2; D is perhaps TRBD2 (5 bases). The CDR3 runs 14 residues. Germline CDR1 is SGHDN and CDR2 is FVKESK. Trimming shortened V by 3 bases and J by 5 bases, and 10 bases separated the two germline ends. The chain's CDR3 is CASSQNSATGELFF. The CDR3 DNA reads TGTGCCAGCAGCCAGAATAGCGCTACCGGGGAGCTGTTTTTT.